This TCR beta chain was sequenced in a study of type 1 regulatory T cells. Graft donor-derived T-allo10 cells were described as host-alloantigen-specific, anergic, and alloantigen-specifically suppressive. In the case of this clonotype: What it binds is not known.

Germline CDR1 is MGHDK and CDR2 is SYGVNS. The CDR3 contains 13 residues. Trimming removed 3 bases from V and 2 bases from J, with 8 bases in between. TCRdb re-called the reads through MiXCR, storing one row per CDR3 protein. The sample has over 55,000 distinct CDR3 sequences; roughly three fifths are singletons. The TCR sequence derives from a human donor in good health. V gene TRBV25-1 combines with J gene TRBJ2-7; D possibly corresponds to TRBD1 (5 bases). Sequencing was carried out using cultured T cells, either the whole culture or a sorted T cell fraction (not recorded which). Subset here: Tr1-enriched cell product generated in vitro against host alloantigens. The CDR3 DNA follows: TGTGCCAGCAGTGAGGACACAACCTACGAGCAGTACTTC. Translating it yields CASSEDTTYEQYF.